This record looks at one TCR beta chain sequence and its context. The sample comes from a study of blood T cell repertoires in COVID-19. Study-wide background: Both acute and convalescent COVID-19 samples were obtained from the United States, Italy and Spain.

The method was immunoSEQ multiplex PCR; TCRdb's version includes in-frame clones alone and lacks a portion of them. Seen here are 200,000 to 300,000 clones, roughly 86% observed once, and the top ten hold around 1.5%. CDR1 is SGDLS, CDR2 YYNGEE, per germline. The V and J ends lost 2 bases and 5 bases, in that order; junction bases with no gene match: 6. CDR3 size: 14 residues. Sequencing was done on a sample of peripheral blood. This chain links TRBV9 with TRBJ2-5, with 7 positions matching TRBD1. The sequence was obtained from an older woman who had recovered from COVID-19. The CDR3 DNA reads TGTGCCAGCAGCGTTAAGGGGGCCTGGGAGACCCAGTACTTC. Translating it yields CASSVKGAWETQYF.